This T cell receptor beta chain comes out of a study of tumor and adjacent non-tumor tissue in lung cancer. Findings and caveats of the study: Higher tumor TCR diversity was associated with shorter survival.

The template was RNA from unsorted bulk tissue. Chemotherapy-naive patients with new lung cancer underwent thoracic surgery in China, August–late 2014. About this clonotype: Its specificity is not known.

V lost 7 bases, J lost 0 bases, and 12 bases lay in between. Germline assignment: CDR1 DFQATT and CDR2 SNEGSKA (reference sequence). This CDR3 region has 13 residues. A modified ARM-PCR protocol with three rounds of nested PCR amplified TCRbeta. TCRdb reprocessed the multiplex PCR reads with MiXCR, giving one entry per CDR3 protein. Of 200,000 to 250,000 distinct CDR3 sequences listed, 70% to 75% were seen once; the top ten hold roughly 24%. Sequenced: lung tumor tissue. This TCR was sampled from a man in his sixties with non-small cell lung cancer. This chain joins TRBV20-1 and TRBJ2-5; D is uncertain. CDR3 in DNA: TGCAGTGTCCTCGACACGTACCAAGAGACCCAGTACTTC. It yields the protein CSVLDTYQETQYF.